This TCR beta chain was identified during a study of spatial heterogeneity in lung cancer. About the study: The cohort: 70 to 85 early-stage, untreated non-small cell lung cancer patients. Each unique TCR and UMI combination was seen more than ten times on average in raw reads.

Comment on this clonotype: The target antigen is unknown.

TCRdb reanalysed the 5' RACE reads using MiXCR and keeps one entry per CDR3 protein. The repertoire holds more than 75,000 distinct CDR3 sequences, with just under 20% as singletons. Trimming pared 0 bases from V and 3 bases from J, leaving 10 bases between. The CDR3 runs 14 residues. The germline V gene encodes CDR1 DFQATT and CDR2 SNEGSKA (reference sequence). Study findings and constraints: The appearance of ubiquitous expanded tumor TCRs in blood was greater at resection than follow-up.

Time point: blood at routine non-recurrence follow-up after resection. The sequenced material consisted of unsorted whole RNA from tumor, nontumor lung or frozen PBMC. The clonotype originates from a male donor with early-stage non-small cell lung cancer. This sequence joins TRBV20-1 and TRBJ2-3; D gene unclear. Here the sequenced sample was PBMCs, taken at follow-up. The CDR3 sequence is CSARDRFGTDTQYF. DNA for the CDR3: TGCAGTGCTAGAGATAGATTCGGGACAGATACGCAGTATTTT.